The sequence of this T cell receptor beta chain was determined in a study of blood T cell repertoires in COVID-19. About the research overall: The cDNA or gDNA used as material had been derived from T cells, B-cell-depleted T cells, or PBMCs.

As handled by the study authors: Amplification from reference gene primers served as the basis for estimated nucleated cell counts. Here immunoSEQ multiplex PCR was the method, and the copy in TCRdb shows in-frame clones only, minus some. The V and J calls and the clone size are those of that table, but D and trimming were determined from the DNA. This sample has 15,000 to 20,000 clones; about 90% occur once, and the top ten carry around 48%. Germline assignment: CDR1 KGHSH and CDR2 LQKENI. CDR3 size: 13 residues. The V and J ends lost 6 bases and 6 bases, in that order; junction bases with no gene match: 7.

This sequence originates from a human donor in a cohort sampled during active COVID-19. The rearrangement uses TRBV18 and TRBJ2-7; TRBD2 matches at 8 bases. What was sequenced was peripheral blood. The CDR3 reads CASSTPGLGEQYF. CDR3 in DNA: TGTGCCAGCTCTACACCGGGACTAGGCGAGCAGTACTTC. Supplemented by reference TRBV18 and TRBJ2-7, the full variable domain reads NAGVMQNPRHLVRRRGQEARLRCSPMKGHSHVYWYRQLPEEGLKFMVYLQKENIIDESGMPKERFSAEFPKEGPSILRIQQVVRGDSAAYFCASSTPGLGEQYFGPGTRLTVT.